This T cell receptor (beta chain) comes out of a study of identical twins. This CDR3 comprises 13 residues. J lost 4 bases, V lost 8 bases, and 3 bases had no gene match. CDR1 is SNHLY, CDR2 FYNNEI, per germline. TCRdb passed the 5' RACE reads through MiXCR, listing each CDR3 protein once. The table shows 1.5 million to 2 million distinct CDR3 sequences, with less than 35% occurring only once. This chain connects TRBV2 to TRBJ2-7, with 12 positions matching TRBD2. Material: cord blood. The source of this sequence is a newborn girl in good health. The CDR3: CASEGLAGYEQYF. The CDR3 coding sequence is TGTGCCAGCGAGGGACTAGCGGGTTACGAGCAGTACTTC.